The rows below give T cell receptor beta chains drawn from one sample of a study of T cells in Graves' hyperthyroidism and ophthalmopathy. TCRdb ran MiXCR on the multiplex PCR reads and lists one entry per CDR3 protein. The table has 500,000 to 650,000 distinct CDR3 sequences, about 20% seen once. Sequencing input: blood. The source of these receptors is a man in his forties with Graves' ophthalmopathy. CDR3s include the opening cysteine and the closing phenylalanine or tryptophan. The D gene is left open where the match is weak. Not all rows give a size; the values are once, few, many and, for expanded clones, a class.

CASSYVRPGQTNSPLHF | TGTGCCAGCAGTTACGTACGACCGGGACAAACTAATTCACCCCTCCACTTT | TRBJ1-6 | . | . | TRBV6-9
CAIRERGIQNEQFF | TGTGCCATCAGAGAACGGGGAATTCAGAATGAGCAGTTCTTC | TRBJ2-1 | few | . | TRBV10-3
CASSSQEYQPQHF | TGTGCCAGCAGCTCCCAAGAGTATCAGCCCCAGCATTTT | TRBJ1-5 | many | . | TRBV11-2
CASSPSGAPYEQYF | TGTGCCAGCTCACCGTCGGGGGCCCCCTACGAGCAGTACTTC | TRBJ2-7 | many | . | TRBV18
CASSEAWTGDYGYTF | TGTGCCAGCAGTGAAGCCTGGACAGGGGACTATGGCTACACCTTC | TRBJ1-2 | few | TRBD1 | TRBV6-1
CATSRDQGAKLFF | TGTGCCACCAGCAGAGATCAGGGGGCAAAACTGTTTTTT | TRBJ1-4 | few | TRBD1 | TRBV15
CASSLTAGALTGELFF | TGTGCCAGCAGCCTAACAGCGGGGGCCCTCACCGGGGAGCTGTTTTTT | TRBJ2-2 | . | TRBD2 | TRBV7-3
CAISVRGPTGELFF | TGTGCCATCAGCGTCAGGGGGCCTACCGGGGAGCTGTTTTTT | TRBJ2-2 | . | TRBD1 | TRBV10-3
CASSLTGGGVTEAFF | TGTGCCAGCAGCCTTACCGGAGGGGGTGTCACTGAAGCTTTCTTT | TRBJ1-1 | many | . | TRBV3-1
CASSPRSSGNQETQYF | TGTGCCAGCAGCCCCCGGAGTAGCGGAAACCAAGAGACCCAGTACTTC | TRBJ2-5 | few | . | TRBV7-9